Below, 28 T cell receptor beta chains from the same sample are listed, as sequenced in a study of Ad26.COV2.S vaccination and SARS-CoV-2 variants. The data were produced by immunoSEQ multiplex PCR, yet TCRdb's version contains in-frame clones alone and is incomplete. The top ten clones hold around 10% of a sample with some 250,000 clones, 85% to 90% of them seen once. Treatment of the sample: 15 to 20 received Ad26.COV2.S at low or high dose, single or two shots; about 5 received placebo; per-sample allocation not given. Sampling occurred on day 63 after the first vaccine or placebo injection. Here the sequenced sample was peripheral blood, taken in a trial of Ad26.COV2.S vaccine versus placebo. The receptors stem from a person aged 18-60 years who received the Ad26.COV2.S COVID-19 vaccine or a placebo.

J is TRBJ2-3 and V is TRBV19; 8 bases are a match to TRBD2. The CDR3 sequence is 17 residues long. V gave up 6 bases and J gave up 6 bases; unmatched junction bases: 17. Germline loops: CDR1 LNHDA, CDR2 SQIVND (reference sequence). CDR3 nucleotides: TGTGCCAGTAGCTCCTTCTCGGGACTAGGGGTTACCGATACGCAGTATTTT. Protein product: CASSSFSGLGVTDTQYF. Full variable domain (rest looked up from reference TRBV19 and TRBJ2-3): DGGITQSPKYLFRKEGQNVTLSCEQNLNHDAMYWYRQDPGQGLRLIYYSQIVNDFQKGDIAEGYSVSREKKESFPLTVTSAQKNPTAFYLCASSSFSGLGVTDTQYFGPGTRLTVL.

The chain links TRBV15 to TRBJ1-2; 7 bases are shared with TRBD1. This CDR3 contains 17 residues. Germline V lookup: CDR1 LNHNV, CDR2 YYDKDF (reference sequence). Trimming cost V 6 bases and J 1 base; bases outside gene matches: 14. CDR3: CATRGRGGEGLNYGYTF. As DNA, the CDR3 is TGTGCCACCAGAGGTCGAGGGGGCGAGGGCCTTAACTATGGCTACACCTTC.

The chain couples TRBV4-2 to TRBJ2-4, with 8 bases that match TRBD2. This CDR3 region has 12 residues. With 0 bases clipped from V and 15 bases from J, the junction kept 4 bases outside the gene matches. The V gene's germline CDR1 is LGHNA and CDR2 YNFKEQ. The CDR3 region has the DNA TGTGCCAGCAGCCAAGATGCCGGGGGGGTGTACTTC. Translation: CASSQDAGGVYF.

CDR3 DNA sequence: TGTGCCAGTAGTCCCCGACAGGGGAGCTCCTATAATTCACCCCTCCACTTT. It specifies CASSPRQGSSYNSPLHF. The V gene is TRBV19, the J gene TRBJ1-6; 8 bases match TRBD1. CDR3 size: 17 residues. From germline, CDR1 is LNHDA and CDR2 SQIVND (reference sequence). Trimming at V came to 5 bases and at J to 0 bases, leaving 6 bases not matched to a gene.

Only one count was recorded for this clone. The chain has TRBV5-5 and TRBJ2-5, with 8 nucleotides matching TRBD1. The CDR3 contains 13 residues. CDR1 and CDR2 from the germline V gene are SGHKS and YYEKEE (reference sequence). The ends lost 5 bases at V and 5 bases at J; junction bases unmatched: 5. CDR3 in DNA: TGTGCCAGCAGTCCCACAGGGGGGGAGACCCAGTACTTC. As protein: CASSPTGGETQYF.

The chain is built from TRBV7-2 and TRBJ2-5, with 12 bases aligning to TRBD2. Germline values: CDR1 SGHTA, CDR2 FQGNSA. This CDR3 has 16 residues. Germline trimming cut 4 bases from V and 1 base from J; bases unmatched to any gene: 4. In DNA, the CDR3 is TGTGCCAGCAGCTCACTAGCGGGGGGTTCCCAAGAGACCCAGTACTTC. It translates to CASSSLAGGSQETQYF.

The rearrangement links TRBV27 to TRBJ1-2; D remains unclear. CDR3 length equals 15 residues. Germline CDR1 is MNHEY and CDR2 is SMNVEV (reference sequence). V lost 1 base and J lost 2, with 11 bases in between. The CDR3 sequence is CASSLFPLGNYGYTF. CDR3 coding DNA: TGTGCCAGCAGTTTATTCCCTCTGGGGAACTATGGCTACACCTTC.

V and J are TRBV5-4 and TRBJ1-2; D is uncertain. The CDR3 is made up of 13 amino acids. The germline gives CDR1 SGHNT, CDR2 YYREEE (reference sequence). Trimming took 4 bases from V and 1 from J, leaving 8 bases between them. In nucleotides, the CDR3 is TGTGCCAGCAGCCCGGTCTATAACTATGGCTACACCTTC. It translates to CASSPVYNYGYTF.

The chain joins TRBV28 to TRBJ1-1; the match to TRBD1 covers 9 bases. This CDR3 contains 17 residues. Germline V gene data show CDR1 as MDHEN and CDR2 as SYDVKM. The ends lost 4 bases at V and 0 bases at J; junction bases unmatched: 9. The CDR3 sequence: CASSSIRTGVMNTEAFF. The DNA of the CDR3 is TGTGCCAGCAGTTCGATTAGGACAGGGGTCATGAACACTGAAGCTTTCTTT.

This chain uses TRBV5-1 with TRBJ1-3, with TRBD1 identical over 8 bases. CDR1 is SGHRS, CDR2 YFSETQ, per germline. The CDR3 loop spans 16 amino acids. V lost 3 bases, J lost 0 bases, and 5 bases stayed unmatched. The DNA for the CDR3 is TGCGCCAGCAGCTCCGGGACAGGAAGCTCTGGAAACACCATATATTTT. Protein product: CASSSGTGSSGNTIYF.

J is TRBJ1-5 and V is TRBV28, with 7 bases fitting TRBD1. Germline loops: CDR1 MDHEN, CDR2 SYDVKM. This CDR3 is 16 amino acids long. After removal of 5 bases from V and 3 bases from J, the junction contained 10 bases not matched to a gene. CDR3 DNA: TGTGCCAGCAGTGTCCGCCGGGACAGAAACAATCAGCCCCAGCATTTT. Its protein product is CASSVRRDRNNQPQHF.

This clone was detected only a few times. The rearrangement joins TRBV11-3 to TRBJ2-2; D is perhaps TRBD1 (6 bases). CDR3 length equals 15 residues. CDR1 is SGHNT and CDR2 is YENEEA in the germline V gene. Between the trimmed V and J ends, which lost 4 bases and 1 base, there was a span of 10 bases. The DNA of the CDR3 is TGTGCCAGCAGCTGGTCAGGGGTGAACACCGGGGAGCTGTTTTTT. Translating it yields CASSWSGVNTGELFF. The full variable domain, its missing parts supplied by reference TRBV11-3 and TRBJ2-2, is EAGVVQSPRYKIIEKKQPVAFWCNPISGHNTLYWYLQNLGQGPELLIRYENEEAVDDSQLPKDRFSAERLKGVDSTLKIQPAELGDSAVYLCASSWSGVNTGELFFGEGSRLTVL.

This chain uses TRBV11-2 with TRBJ1-1; no definite D call. The CDR3 is 15 amino acids. The germline V gene has CDR1 SGHAT and CDR2 FQNNGV. Trimming took 5 bases from V and 3 from J, leaving 16 bases between them. CDR3: CASSPRPTQDTEAFF. CDR3 bases: TGTGCCAGCAGCCCACGGCCGACGCAGGACACTGAAGCTTTCTTT.

This chain links TRBV27 with TRBJ1-2; D may be TRBD1 (6 bases). The CDR3 is made up of 15 amino acids. The germline V and J ends were trimmed by 6 bases and 7 bases, with 21 bases remaining between them. Germline V gene lookup returns CDR1 MNHEY and CDR2 SMNVEV (reference sequence). The CDR3 reads CASSPRAGAASGYTF. CDR3 coding DNA: TGTGCCAGCAGCCCCAGGGCAGGGGCGGCATCTGGCTACACCTTC.

This clone was seen only once. The chain combines TRBV19 with TRBJ1-1, with D unclear. Trimming shortened V by 1 base and J by 10 bases, and 13 bases separated the two germline ends. Germline CDR1 and CDR2: LNHDA and SQIVND (reference sequence). The CDR3 consists of 13 residues. CDR3 protein: CASSIAAGGRAFF. The DNA of the CDR3 is TGTGCCAGTAGTATAGCGGCAGGAGGGAGAGCTTTCTTT.

The chain uses TRBV6-2 or TRBV6-3 and TRBJ1-5; tentative D call: TRBD1 (6 bases). In germline, CDR1 is MNHEY, CDR2 SVGEGT. V was clipped by 6 bases and J by 1 base, with 10 bases between them. The CDR3 runs to 14 residues. The CDR3 reads CASSWTESNQPQHF. In DNA form, the CDR3 reads TGTGCCAGCAGCTGGACAGAGAGCAATCAGCCCCAGCATTTT.

The J gene is TRBJ1-3, the V gene TRBV4-1; unclear D gene. Germline V gives CDR1 MGHRA, CDR2 YSYEKL. The V gene lost 0 bases and the J gene lost 9 bases, with 15 bases spanning the gap. This CDR3 has 15 residues. Written as DNA, the CDR3 is TGCGCCAGCAGCCAAGATGTACCCTCGGTTGGCACCATATATTTT. The encoded protein is CASSQDVPSVGTIYF.

This clone was recorded once. The chain combines TRBV6-2 or TRBV6-3 with TRBJ2-2; 10 nucleotides agree with TRBD2. The CDR3 totals 17 residues. Looked up from germline, CDR1 is MNHEY and CDR2 is SVGEGT. After removal of 2 bases from V and 7 bases from J, the junction contained 10 bases not matched to a gene. The CDR3 region has the DNA TGTGCCAGCAGTTACGTCCCGGGACTAGCGTGGGGCGGGGAGCTGTTTTTT. Translating it yields CASSYVPGLAWGGELFF.

This chain links TRBV9 with TRBJ2-3; 11 bases fit TRBD2. V dropped 0 bases and J dropped 4; count of bases not matched to a gene: 10. The CDR3 is 18 amino acids. Germline V gives CDR1 SGDLS, CDR2 YYNGEE. The CDR3 region has the DNA TGTGCCAGCAGCGTAGTACCAAGACTAGCGGGGCGTGCAGATACGCAGTATTTT. Its protein is CASSVVPRLAGRADTQYF.

This chain uses TRBV7-3 with TRBJ2-1, with 7 bases aligning to TRBD1. In germline, CDR1 is SGHTA, CDR2 FQGTGA. The length of the CDR3 is 13 residues. J was trimmed by 4 bases and V by 5 bases; bases with no gene match: 2. Here the CDR3 reads CASSPGQYNEQFF. In nucleotides, the CDR3 is TGTGCCAGCAGCCCGGGACAGTACAATGAGCAGTTCTTC.

The rearrangement joins TRBV30 to TRBJ2-2; the D gene is possibly TRBD2 (6 bases). Trimming cost V 0 bases and J 7 bases, with 9 bases left between them. The CDR3 totals 13 residues. Germline CDR1 reads GTSNPN; CDR2 reads SVGIG (reference sequence). CDR3 DNA: TGTGCCTGGAGTGTAGGTAGCGGCGGGGAGCTGTTTTTT. This codes for CAWSVGSGGELFF.

The chain links TRBV29-1 to TRBJ1-2; 10 bases line up with TRBD1. J lost 8 bases, V lost 6 bases, and 6 bases had no gene match. This CDR3 has 12 residues. Germline V gives CDR1 SQVTM, CDR2 ANQGSEA. The CDR3 is CSVGLGQGGYTF. DNA of the CDR3: TGCAGCGTCGGCCTGGGACAGGGGGGCTACACCTTC.

The genes are TRBV27 and TRBJ2-5, with D hard to call. Germline lookup yields CDR1 MNHEY and CDR2 SMNVEV (reference sequence). The germline V and J ends were trimmed by 5 bases and 0 bases, with 7 bases remaining between them. There are 13 residues in the CDR3. In DNA, the CDR3 is TGTGCCAGCAGTGATCGGTACCAAGAGACCCAGTACTTC. Amino acids: CASSDRYQETQYF.

The rearrangement uses TRBV13 and TRBJ2-7; a weak D match, TRBD2 (6 bases). Deletions cut 2 bases from V and 0 bases from J, with 17 bases between. Germline lookup yields CDR1 PRHDT and CDR2 FYEKMQ (reference sequence). This CDR3 is 17 amino acids long. The CDR3 spells CASSLWGGTASSYEQYF. The CDR3 region has the DNA TGTGCCAGCAGCTTATGGGGCGGGACGGCCAGCTCCTACGAGCAGTACTTC.

This clone has just a few counts. The rearrangement joins TRBV6-5 to TRBJ1-1; TRBD1 is a possible D gene (6 bases). Trimming stripped 5 bases from V and 4 bases from J, with 14 bases between. The CDR3 totals 14 residues. CDR1 and CDR2 from the germline V gene are MNHEY and SVGAGI. CDR3 nucleotides: TGTGCCAGCAGTCCCCAGGGGATCAGCACTGAAGCTTTCTTT. Translation gives CASSPQGISTEAFF.

The chain has TRBV15 and TRBJ1-2; D is undetermined. The CDR3 consists of 12 residues. V was clipped by 5 bases and J by 5 bases, with 9 bases between them. Germline V lookup: CDR1 LNHNV, CDR2 YYDKDF (reference sequence). The CDR3 reads CATSPGGYGYTF. DNA for the CDR3: TGTGCCACCAGCCCGGGAGGGTATGGCTACACCTTC.

V gene TRBV29-1 combines with J gene TRBJ2-7; maybe TRBD1 (6 bases). V dropped 4 bases and J dropped 4 bases, with 14 bases sitting between them. This CDR3 comprises 13 residues. Germline CDR1 reads SQVTM; CDR2 reads ANQGSEA. CDR3 residues: CSVGQAISYEQYF. In DNA, the CDR3 is TGCAGCGTTGGACAGGCCATTAGTTACGAGCAGTACTTC.

The chain links TRBV9 to TRBJ2-2; D is perhaps TRBD2 (5 bases). The CDR3 contains 15 residues. The V gene lost 0 bases and the J gene lost 3 bases, with 9 bases spanning the gap. The germline V gene has CDR1 SGDLS and CDR2 YYNGEE. The CDR3, as DNA: TGTGCCAGCAGCGTAGAATGGGGAGACACCGGGGAGCTGTTTTTT. Residues: CASSVEWGDTGELFF.